The rows below give T cell receptor beta chains drawn from one sample of a study of T cell responses to AZD1222 COVID-19 vaccine. Assay: immunoSEQ multiplex PCR; the TCRdb copy retains only in-frame clones and omits some. Here the sample spans roughly 86,000 clones, roughly nine tenths being singletons. This specimen consisted of peripheral blood, obtained on day 0 of AZD1222 vaccination. The receptors were gathered from an adult in good health. Both conserved end residues are part of each CDR3. The D gene is left open where the match is weak. Rows give clone size only sometimes, using once, few, many, or a class for an expanded clone.

>TRBJ2-3|19|TRBV9|TRBD1|-
TGTGCCAGCAGCGTAGCGCCCCTACCCCAGGGGGTGGGCACAGATACGCAGTATTTT
CASSVAPLPQGVGTDTQYF
>TRBJ1-1|16|TRBV14|-|once
TGTGCCAGCAGCGCCCAAGGTGCGACAGGGAACACTGAAGCTTTCTTT
CASSAQGATGNTEAFF
>TRBJ2-5|12|TRBV30|-|-
TGTGCCTGGAGTGGGGGCGGAGAGACCCAGTACTTC
CAWSGGGETQYF
>TRBJ1-5|12|TRBV6-6|-|-
TGTGCCTCTTGGTTGGGCAATCAGCCCCAGCATTTT
CASWLGNQPQHF
>TRBJ2-7|16|TRBV10-2|TRBD2|-
TGCGCCAGCAGTGGGCCCCTAGCGGGAGCTTCTTACGAGCAGTACTTC
CASSGPLAGASYEQYF
>TRBJ2-7|13|TRBV5-1|-|-
TGCGCCAGCAGCTTGGTGTCAGGGTGGGAGCAGTACTTC
CASSLVSGWEQYF
>TRBJ2-7|17|TRBV4-1|TRBD1|-
TGCGCCAGCAGCCAAGGTGGTTACCGGGACAGAGCCTACGAGCAGTACTTC
CASSQGGYRDRAYEQYF
>TRBJ2-4|11|TRBV27|-|-
TGTGCCAGCAGGTACAGAAACATTCAGTACTTC
CASRYRNIQYF
>TRBJ1-2|11|TRBV28|-|-
TGCCTAGTTTCAGGAAACCGTGGCTACACCTTC
CLVSGNRGYTF
>TRBJ2-7|14|TRBV11-1|-|few
TGTGCCAGCAGTGGCGGGACCGACTCCTACGAGCAGTACTTC
CASSGGTDSYEQYF
>TRBJ1-1|14|TRBV27|-|-
TGTGCCAGCAGTCTACGTCGGGCGGGAACTGAAGCTTTCTTT
CASSLRRAGTEAFF
>TRBJ2-2|14|TRBV9|-|-
TGTGCCAGCAGCGTAGAGGGAAACACCGGGGAGCTGTTTTTT
CASSVEGNTGELFF
>TRBJ2-3|14|TRBV2|TRBD2|-
TGTGCCAGCAGTTCGGGGGGAAGCACAGATACGCAGTATTTT
CASSSGGSTDTQYF
>TRBJ2-1|23|TRBV27|TRBD2|-
TGTGCCAGCAGTCCCCTTATGGGGGGGGCGCGGGTCGGTCGGCTAGCGGGACCCAATGAGCAGTTCTTC
CASSPLMGGARVGRLAGPNEQFF
>TRBJ2-7|13|TRBV10-1|-|-
TGCGCCAGCAGTGAGTTGCGGGATGGGGAGCAGTACTTC
CASSELRDGEQYF
>TRBJ1-2|14|TRBV4-3|TRBD1|-
TGCGCCAGCAGCCCCAACACAGGGGTCTATGGCTACACCTTC
CASSPNTGVYGYTF
>TRBJ1-1|15|TRBV19|-|-
TGTGCCAGTAGTATAGACTGGACGGGAAACACTGAAGCTTTCTTT
CASSIDWTGNTEAFF
>TRBJ1-1|14|TRBV10-3|-|-
TGTGCCATCAGTGACCCCATGAGGAACACTGAAGCTTTCTTT
CAISDPMRNTEAFF